What follows describes a single T cell receptor (beta chain). The antigen is unknown. The sample belongs to a study of lymphopenia after photon versus proton radiotherapy. The CDR3 contains 16 residues. The ends were cut back, 3 bases at V and 0 bases at J, with 9 bases in the middle. From germline, CDR1 is SEHNR and CDR2 FQNEAQ (reference sequence). Assay used: immunoSEQ multiplex PCR; TCRdb lists only in-frame clones, some missing. In the table there are 150,000 to 200,000 clones, approximately 91% of which are singletons. General study points: A bigger post-nadir fall in TCR diversity correlated inversely with survival time in deceased patients. Oligoclonal CD8+ Temra expansion after nadir drove photon patients' diversity drop. Authors raise, but do not show, better survival with proton therapy.

The sequencing used peripheral blood, collected from a patient treated with photon-based radiotherapy. This chain connects TRBV7-9 to TRBJ2-6; a possible D gene is TRBD1 (5 bases). The origin of this receptor is a man in his fifties with gastric cancer. CDR3 sequence: CASSLDTYSGANVLTF. CDR3 DNA: TGTGCCAGCAGCTTGGACACTTACTCTGGGGCCAACGTCCTGACTTTC.